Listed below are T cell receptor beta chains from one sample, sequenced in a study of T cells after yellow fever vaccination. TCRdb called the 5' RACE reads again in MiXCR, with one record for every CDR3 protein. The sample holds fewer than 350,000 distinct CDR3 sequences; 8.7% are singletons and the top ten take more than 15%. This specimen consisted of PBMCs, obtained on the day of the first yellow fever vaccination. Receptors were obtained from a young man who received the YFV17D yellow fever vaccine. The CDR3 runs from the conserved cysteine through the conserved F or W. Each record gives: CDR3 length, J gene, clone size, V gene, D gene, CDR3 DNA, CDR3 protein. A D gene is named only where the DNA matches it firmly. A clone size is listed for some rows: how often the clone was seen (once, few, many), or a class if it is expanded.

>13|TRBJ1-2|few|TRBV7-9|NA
TGTGCCAGCAGCCTGGGACCGGGATATGGCTACACCTTC
CASSLGPGYGYTF
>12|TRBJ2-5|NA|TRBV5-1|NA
TGCGCCAGCAGAAGGGTCCAAGAGACCCAGTACTTC
CASRRVQETQYF
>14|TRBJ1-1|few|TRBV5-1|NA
TGCGCCAGCAGCCCATGGCCCGGGGGCACTGAAGCTTTCTTT
CASSPWPGGTEAFF
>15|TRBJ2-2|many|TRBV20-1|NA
TGCAGTGCTAGAGATCCGGGGCCGAACACCGGGGAGCTGTTTTTT
CSARDPGPNTGELFF
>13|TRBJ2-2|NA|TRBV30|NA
TGTGCGACCCAACAGAGCAGCACCGGGGAGCTGTTTTTT
CATQQSSTGELFF
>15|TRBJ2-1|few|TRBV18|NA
TGTGCCAGCTCACCAAGAGGGGCCTCCTACAATGAGCAGTTCTTC
CASSPRGASYNEQFF
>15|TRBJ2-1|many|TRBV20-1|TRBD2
TGCAGTGCTAGAGATTGGAGCGGGGGCGACAATGAGCAGTTCTTC
CSARDWSGGDNEQFF
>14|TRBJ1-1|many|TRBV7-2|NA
TGTGCCAGCAGCGCTAAGCGGGGAGAGACTGAAGCTTTCTTT
CASSAKRGETEAFF
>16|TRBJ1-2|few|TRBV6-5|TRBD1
TGTGCCAGCAGTTACGAGGGACAGGGAAAAAGGAATGGCTACACCTTC
CASSYEGQGKRNGYTF
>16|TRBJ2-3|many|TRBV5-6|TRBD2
TGTGCCAGCAGCTTGGGGCTAGCGGGAATAACAGATACGCAGTATTTT
CASSLGLAGITDTQYF
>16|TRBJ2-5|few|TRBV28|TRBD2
TGTGCCAGCAGATCTCTAGCGGCCCAACTGCGGGGAACCCAGTACTTC
CASRSLAAQLRGTQYF
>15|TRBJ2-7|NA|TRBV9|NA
TGTGCCAGCAGCGTAGCTGGCCTACCTTCCTACGAGCAGTACTTC
CASSVAGLPSYEQYF
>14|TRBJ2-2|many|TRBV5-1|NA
TGCGCCAGCAGCCCCGGACAGACCGTCGGGGAGCTGTTTTTT
CASSPGQTVGELFF
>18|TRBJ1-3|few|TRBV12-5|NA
TGTGCTAGTGGTTTGGTACTCGGGCAGAAGAGCTCTGGAAACACCATATATTTT
CASGLVLGQKSSGNTIYF
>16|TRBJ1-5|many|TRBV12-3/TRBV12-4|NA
TGTGCCAGCAGTTCGACCGGGGGGGGCGCGGGGCAGCCCCAGCATTTT
CASSSTGGGAGQPQHF